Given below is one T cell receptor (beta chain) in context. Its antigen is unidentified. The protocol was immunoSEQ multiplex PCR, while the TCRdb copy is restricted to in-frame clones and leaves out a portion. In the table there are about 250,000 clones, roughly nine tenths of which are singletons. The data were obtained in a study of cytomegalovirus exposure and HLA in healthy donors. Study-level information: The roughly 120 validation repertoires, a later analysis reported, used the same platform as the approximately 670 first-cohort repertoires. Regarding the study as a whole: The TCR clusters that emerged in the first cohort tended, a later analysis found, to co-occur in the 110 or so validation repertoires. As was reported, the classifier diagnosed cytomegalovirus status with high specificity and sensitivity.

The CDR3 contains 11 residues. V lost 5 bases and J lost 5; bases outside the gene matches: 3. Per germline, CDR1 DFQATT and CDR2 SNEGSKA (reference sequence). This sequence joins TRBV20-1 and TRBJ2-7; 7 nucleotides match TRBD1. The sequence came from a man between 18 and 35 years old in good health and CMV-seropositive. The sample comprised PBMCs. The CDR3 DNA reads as TGCAGTGCTTTACAGGGGAACGAGCAGTACTTC. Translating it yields CSALQGNEQYF.